These T cell receptor beta chains were read from a single sample in a study of metastatic and nonmetastatic thyroid tumors. TCRdb reanalyzed the PCR reads via MiXCR. This repertoire shows some 15,000 clones, under 25% found once; its top ten account for less than 25%. Sequencing used adjacent normal tissue. These receptors all stem from a female donor with papillary thyroid cancer or a benign thyroid nodule (not recorded which). Some clones in this sample may be carry-over from other donors' samples. Both conserved end residues are part of each CDR3. Fields, in order: V gene, J gene, clone size, CDR3 protein. Only part of the rows carry a size: once, few, many, or a class if the clone is expanded.

>TRBV10-1|TRBJ2-7|few
CASSQGVSGYEQYF
>TRBV19|TRBJ1-3|NA
CASSIDFDSGNTIYF
>TRBV13|TRBJ2-7|NA
CASSLGLAGYEQYF
>TRBV20-1|TRBJ2-3|few
CSARILAGGTDTQYF
>TRBV12-3/TRBV12-4|TRBJ2-2|many
CASSFTLLNTGELFF
>TRBV6-5|TRBJ2-3|few
CASSSTSGGSDTQYF
>TRBV28|TRBJ1-2|few
CASSLLRTGIDGYTF
>TRBV11-2|TRBJ2-7|few
CASSSWTSGRLYEQYF
>TRBV6-1|TRBJ1-1|many
CASSLRTVGHTEAFF
>TRBV20-1|TRBJ2-7|NA
CSALGAQGNREQYF
>TRBV11-3|TRBJ2-7|NA
CASSLASYEQYF
>TRBV6-5|TRBJ1-1|NA
CASSYVRRQGRLDTEAFF
>TRBV10-3|TRBJ2-7|NA
CAISKQGVDEQYF
>TRBV11-1|TRBJ2-2|NA
CASSLGRGTNTGELFF
>TRBV19|TRBJ1-6|many
CASTGTVNNSPLHF
>TRBV10-1|TRBJ1-3|many
CASKNLSHSGNTIYF
>TRBV6-1|TRBJ2-1|NA
CASSEATLDSWYNEQFF
>TRBV28|TRBJ1-5|NA
CASSLQGPQPQHF
>TRBV11-3|TRBJ1-6|NA
CASSLARGPGSPLHF
>TRBV11-3|TRBJ2-2|few
CASSSSGTNTGELFF
>TRBV5-1|TRBJ2-7|NA
CASGSGGAYEQYF
>TRBV7-9|TRBJ2-1|NA
CASSPLIDQVFF
>TRBV6-4|TRBJ2-1|NA
CASSDREYNEQFF
>TRBV12-3/TRBV12-4|TRBJ1-4|NA
CAGSPGQGARNEKLFF
>TRBV12-3/TRBV12-4|TRBJ1-5|NA
CASSLRLGCNQPQHF
>TRBV6-1|TRBJ2-3|NA
CASSRNRDRVSDTQYF
>TRBV7-9|TRBJ2-7|NA
CASSLSGQGQQYF
>TRBV5-1|TRBJ2-7|NA
CASSPSGSTYEQYF
>TRBV5-8|TRBJ2-7|NA
CASSNRGGTSYEQYF
>TRBV20-1|TRBJ2-7|NA
CSARGTLYEQYF
>TRBV10-3|TRBJ2-1|NA
CAILAGVNEQFF
>TRBV6-6|TRBJ1-2|few
CASSYGLDRREYGYTF
>TRBV20-1|TRBJ2-7|NA
CSARGTSGSKSYEQYF
>TRBV20-1|TRBJ2-1|many
CSAGAGGPREQFF
>TRBV5-1|TRBJ2-3|few
CASSLLPAGGTDTQYF
>TRBV6-9|TRBJ2-7|NA
CASSSASGWYF
>TRBV5-1|TRBJ2-7|NA
CASSLTIGYEQYF